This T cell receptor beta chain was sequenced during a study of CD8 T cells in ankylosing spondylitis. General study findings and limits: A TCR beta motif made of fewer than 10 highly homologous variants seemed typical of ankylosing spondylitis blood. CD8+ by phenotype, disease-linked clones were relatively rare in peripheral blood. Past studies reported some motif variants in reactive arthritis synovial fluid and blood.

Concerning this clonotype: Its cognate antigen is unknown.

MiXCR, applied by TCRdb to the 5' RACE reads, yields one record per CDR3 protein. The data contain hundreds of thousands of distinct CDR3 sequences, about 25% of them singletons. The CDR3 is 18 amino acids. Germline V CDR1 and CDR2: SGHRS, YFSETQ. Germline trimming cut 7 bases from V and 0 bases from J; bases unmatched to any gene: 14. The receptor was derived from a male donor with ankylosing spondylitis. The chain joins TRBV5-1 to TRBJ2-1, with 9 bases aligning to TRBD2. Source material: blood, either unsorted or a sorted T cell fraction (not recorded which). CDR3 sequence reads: CASLLSGSDFRSYNEQFF. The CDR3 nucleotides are TGCGCCAGCCTACTTAGCGGGAGCGACTTTCGCTCCTACAATGAGCAGTTCTTC.